These 7 T cell receptor beta chains were all obtained from the same sample, sequenced in a study of blood T cell repertoires in COVID-19. Libraries were prepared by immunoSEQ multiplex PCR; TCRdb keeps only in-frame clonotypes and omits some of them. The repertoire includes hundreds of thousands of clones, 80% to 90% of them detected once, and 2% to 3% sits in the top ten. Sequencing was carried out using PBMCs or T cells enriched from blood (not recorded which). These receptors all stem from a woman under 30 who had recovered from COVID-19.

This clone was observed once. The rearrangement joins TRBV15 to TRBJ2-3; D not resolved. Germline V CDR1 and CDR2: LNHNV, YYDKDF (reference sequence). Trimming left V 0 bases short and J 3 bases short, with 10 bases between. The CDR3 consists of 15 residues. The CDR3 is CATSRDALVTDTQYF. The CDR3 DNA reads TGTGCCACCAGCAGAGATGCTCTAGTAACAGATACGCAGTATTTT. The entire variable domain, with the rest obtained from reference TRBV15 and TRBJ2-3, is as follows: DAMVIQNPRYQVTQFGKPVTLSCSQTLNHNVMYWYQQKSSQAPKLLFHYYDKDFNNEADTPDNFQSRRPNTSFCFLDIRSPGLGDTAMYLCATSRDALVTDTQYFGPGTRLTVL.

The chain couples TRBV11-3 to TRBJ2-3; 9 nucleotides line up with TRBD2. Germline V gene lookup returns CDR1 SGHNT and CDR2 YENEEA. With 4 bases clipped from V and 2 bases from J, the junction kept 7 bases outside the gene matches. CDR3 length: 16 residues. The CDR3 DNA follows: TGTGCCAGCAGCTCGGGAACTAGCGGGCCCACAGATACGCAGTATTTT. Translating gives CASSSGTSGPTDTQYF.

The chain carries TRBV6-1 and TRBJ1-5; no clear D. CDR3 length: 17 residues. The V end was cut by 4 bases, the J end by 0 bases, with 16 bases between. Germline V CDR1 and CDR2: MNHNS, SASEGT. The CDR3 here is CASSAPEARASNQPQHF. Written as DNA, the CDR3 is TGTGCCAGCAGTGCCCCTGAGGCGAGGGCTAGCAATCAGCCCCAGCATTTT.

This clone was recorded once. The V gene is TRBV2, the J gene TRBJ1-1; 9 nucleotides align to TRBD1. Germline V gives CDR1 SNHLY, CDR2 FYNNEI. CDR3 length: 16 amino acids. The V and J ends lost 5 bases and 1 base, in that order; junction bases with no gene match: 8. The CDR3 loop is CASSPNRGQRNTEAFF. CDR3 nucleotide sequence: TGTGCCAGCAGTCCCAACAGGGGGCAGAGGAACACTGAAGCTTTCTTT.

The gene calls are TRBV28 and TRBJ2-7, with a tentative D call TRBD1 (5 bases). Per the germline V gene, CDR1 is MDHEN and CDR2 is SYDVKM. V lost 11 bases to trimming and J lost 2 bases, with 19 bases between them. CDR3 size: 14 residues. The CDR3 sequence: CAGSQRGVAYEQYF. The CDR3 coding sequence is TGTGCCGGGTCTCAAAGGGGCGTAGCCTACGAGCAGTACTTC. Combining the CDR3 with reference TRBV28 and TRBJ2-7 gives the whole variable domain DVKVTQSSRYLVKRTGEKVFLECVQDMDHENMFWYRQDPGLGLRLIYFSYDVKMKEKGDIPEGYSVSREKKERFSLILESASTNQTSMYLCAGSQRGVAYEQYFGPGTRLTVT.

This chain uses TRBV7-9 with TRBJ2-1; 9 bases agree with TRBD1. Germline lookup yields CDR1 SEHNR and CDR2 FQNEAQ (reference sequence). After removal of 1 base from V and 5 bases from J, the junction contained 6 bases not matched to a gene. The CDR3 is 16 residues long. CDR3 loop: CASSLGSGQGDNEQFF. CDR3 nucleotide sequence: TGTGCCAGCAGCTTAGGGTCGGGACAGGGTGACAATGAGCAGTTCTTC.

This chain links TRBV6-5 with TRBJ2-5; D remains unclear. The V end was cut by 8 bases, the J end by 3 bases, with 10 bases between. This CDR3 has 12 amino acids. The germline gives CDR1 MNHEY, CDR2 SVGAGI. The CDR3 is CASEDIEETQYF. CDR3 nucleotide sequence: TGTGCCAGCGAAGACATCGAAGAGACCCAGTACTTC.